This T cell receptor (beta chain) appears in the sequencing data of a study of CD8 T cells in Susac syndrome. RNA was extracted with the RNeasy kit, and a quantity of roughly 0.45 to 1 ug was reverse transcribed using random hexamers. By means of immunoSEQ multiplex PCR, TCR beta CDR3 spanning 54 Vbeta and 13 Jbeta underwent amplification. MiXCR was run by TCRdb on the immunoSEQ multiplex PCR reads, yielding one entry per CDR3 protein. The data contain about 69,000 distinct CDR3 sequences, 95% of them singletons. The CDR3 covers 15 residues. Trimming took off 0 bases at V and 0 bases at J, with 8 bases between the two ends. Germline V CDR1 and CDR2: SEHNR, FQNEAQ (reference sequence).

Material for sequencing was CD8+ T cells from PBMCs. This chain connects TRBV7-9 to TRBJ1-2; no definite D call. The sequence was obtained from a human donor in good health. This CDR3 is CASSLAAAPNYGYTF. The CDR3 DNA reads TGTGCCAGCAGCTTAGCGGCAGCCCCTAACTATGGCTACACCTTC. Variable domain in full (rest from reference TRBV7-9 and TRBJ1-2): DTGVSQNPRHKITKRGQNVTFRCDPISEHNRLYWYRQTLGQGPEFLTYFQNEAQLEKSRLLSDRFSAERPKGSFSTLEIQRTEQGDSAMYLCASSLAAAPNYGYTFGSGTRLTVV.